The rows below give T cell receptor beta chains drawn from one sample of a study of sequential checkpoint blockade in melanoma. Only in-frame clones appear in the TCRdb table, and some are missing; sequencing was by immunoSEQ multiplex PCR. The sample includes about 32,000 clones, approximately 77% of them seen just once. This specimen consisted of CD8+ T cells sorted from blood (inferred from file names), obtained from a patient given nivolumab and ipilimumab in sequence. The source is a human donor with melanoma. Both conserved end residues are part of each CDR3. The D gene is left open where the match is weak. Clone size is stated in some rows and not others, as once, few, many or a class when expanded.

J gene: TRBJ2-7; V gene: TRBV27; clone size: .; D gene: TRBD2; CDR3 DNA: TGTGCCAGCAGTTTTGTCTCCAGCGGGGGGATTTCCCGCGAGCAGTACTTC; CDR3 protein: CASSFVSSGGISREQYF
J gene: TRBJ2-5; V gene: TRBV5-1; clone size: .; D gene: .; CDR3 DNA: TGCGCCAGCAGCTTGGAGGGGGGGCTTGGGACCCAGTACTTC; CDR3 protein: CASSLEGGLGTQYF
J gene: TRBJ2-7; V gene: TRBV19; clone size: .; D gene: .; CDR3 DNA: TGTGCCAGTAGTCAGGATTTAGACGAGCAGTACTTC; CDR3 protein: CASSQDLDEQYF
J gene: TRBJ1-4; V gene: TRBV18; clone size: once; D gene: TRBD1; CDR3 DNA: TGTGCCAGCTCACCATCCAGGGGACAGGGGGAACATGAAAAACTGTTTTTT; CDR3 protein: CASSPSRGQGEHEKLFF
J gene: TRBJ2-1; V gene: TRBV5-6; clone size: .; D gene: .; CDR3 DNA: TGTGCCAGCAGCTTGGACAGTAATGAGCAGTTCTTC; CDR3 protein: CASSLDSNEQFF
J gene: TRBJ2-7; V gene: TRBV2; clone size: .; D gene: TRBD2; CDR3 DNA: TGTGCCAGCCGGGAGGAGTGGCGCGAGCAGTACTTC; CDR3 protein: CASREEWREQYF
J gene: TRBJ2-7; V gene: TRBV4-1; clone size: .; D gene: .; CDR3 DNA: TGCGCCAGCAGCCAAGGAGGAAACCGGAACGAGCAGTACTTC; CDR3 protein: CASSQGGNRNEQYF
J gene: TRBJ2-7; V gene: TRBV27; clone size: .; D gene: TRBD1; CDR3 DNA: TGTGCCAGCAGTCCGGGGCCAGGACAGGGATCCTACGAGCAGTACTTC; CDR3 protein: CASSPGPGQGSYEQYF
J gene: TRBJ2-1; V gene: TRBV29-1; clone size: .; D gene: .; CDR3 DNA: TGCAGCGTTGTGGGCCGTCCCTACAATGAGCAGTTCTTC; CDR3 protein: CSVVGRPYNEQFF
J gene: TRBJ2-2; V gene: TRBV28; clone size: .; D gene: .; CDR3 DNA: TGTGCCAGCAGCCATTTTACCGGGACACTTAACACCGGGGAGCTGTTTTTT; CDR3 protein: CASSHFTGTLNTGELFF
J gene: TRBJ1-1; V gene: TRBV6-5; clone size: .; D gene: .; CDR3 DNA: TGTGCCAGCAGTTACAACAGGAGGAACACTGAAGCTTTCTTT; CDR3 protein: CASSYNRRNTEAFF
J gene: TRBJ2-7; V gene: TRBV27; clone size: .; D gene: .; CDR3 DNA: TGTGCCACCCTCGGAGGAGGCCCTAAGAGCTCCTACGAGCAGTACTTC; CDR3 protein: CATLGGGPKSSYEQYF
J gene: TRBJ2-7; V gene: TRBV9; clone size: .; D gene: .; CDR3 DNA: TGTGCCAGCAGCCCCGGGGGAGGATCCTACGAGCAGTACTTC; CDR3 protein: CASSPGGGSYEQYF
J gene: TRBJ1-3; V gene: TRBV13; clone size: few; D gene: TRBD1; CDR3 DNA: TGTGCCAGCAGCTTACTAGGGGGCGATGGAAACACCATATATTTT; CDR3 protein: CASSLLGGDGNTIYF
J gene: TRBJ1-3; V gene: TRBV27; clone size: .; D gene: .; CDR3 DNA: TGTGCCAGCAGTTTGGCCGGGGCTGGAAACACCATATATTTT; CDR3 protein: CASSLAGAGNTIYF
J gene: TRBJ1-2; V gene: TRBV10-3; clone size: .; D gene: .; CDR3 DNA: TGTGCCATCAGTGAGCCCCTACAGGGAAACTATGGCTACACCTTC; CDR3 protein: CAISEPLQGNYGYTF
J gene: TRBJ2-7; V gene: TRBV28; clone size: few; D gene: TRBD1; CDR3 DNA: TGTGCCAGCAGTTTGACAGGGGACTACGAGCAGTACTTC; CDR3 protein: CASSLTGDYEQYF
J gene: TRBJ1-1; V gene: TRBV7-6; clone size: .; D gene: .; CDR3 DNA: TGTGCCAGCAGCTGGGAGGTGGGAATACTCGGTGAAGCTTTCTTT; CDR3 protein: CASSWEVGILGEAFF
J gene: TRBJ2-7; V gene: TRBV5-6; clone size: .; D gene: TRBD2; CDR3 DNA: TGTGCCAGCAGCTTGAGTCAGGAGCGGGGGGAGCAGTACTTC; CDR3 protein: CASSLSQERGEQYF
J gene: TRBJ1-1; V gene: TRBV7-2; clone size: .; D gene: .; CDR3 DNA: TGTGCCAGCAGCTCGGAATTCAGGCGGGGCACTGAAGCTTTCTTT; CDR3 protein: CASSSEFRRGTEAFF
J gene: TRBJ1-6; V gene: TRBV27; clone size: .; D gene: .; CDR3 DNA: TGTGCCAGCAGTGTGGGAGGGAATAATTCACCCCTCCACTTT; CDR3 protein: CASSVGGNNSPLHF
J gene: TRBJ2-7; V gene: TRBV7-9; clone size: .; D gene: TRBD1; CDR3 DNA: TGTGCCAGCAGCCCCAGAACCGGGACAGGGGTTAACGAGCAGTACTTC; CDR3 protein: CASSPRTGTGVNEQYF
J gene: TRBJ2-7; V gene: TRBV11-2; clone size: .; D gene: TRBD1; CDR3 DNA: TGTGCCAGCAGTTGGGACAGGGGTGAAATCTACGAGCAGTACTTC; CDR3 protein: CASSWDRGEIYEQYF
J gene: TRBJ2-7; V gene: TRBV10-3; clone size: .; D gene: TRBD1; CDR3 DNA: TGTGCCATCGGAGACAGGGAGAATAAGAACGAGCAGTACTTC; CDR3 protein: CAIGDRENKNEQYF
J gene: TRBJ2-3; V gene: TRBV7-6; clone size: .; D gene: TRBD2; CDR3 DNA: TGTGCCAGCAGCTTAGCGCCAAGACTAGCGGCTAGCACAGATACGCAGTATTTT; CDR3 protein: CASSLAPRLAASTDTQYF
J gene: TRBJ2-3; V gene: TRBV28; clone size: .; D gene: TRBD2; CDR3 DNA: TGTGCCAGCAGGCCAACTAGCGGTCGCACAGATACGCAGTATTTT; CDR3 protein: CASRPTSGRTDTQYF
J gene: TRBJ1-5; V gene: TRBV18; clone size: few; D gene: .; CDR3 DNA: TGTGCCAGCTCACGTCTCGAGGGCCAGCCCCAGCATTTT; CDR3 protein: CASSRLEGQPQHF
J gene: TRBJ1-5; V gene: TRBV19; clone size: .; D gene: TRBD1; CDR3 DNA: TGTGCCAGTAGTATCATAAGACAGGGAAGTCAGCCCCAGCATTTT; CDR3 protein: CASSIIRQGSQPQHF
J gene: TRBJ2-7; V gene: TRBV11-2; clone size: .; D gene: TRBD1; CDR3 DNA: TGTGCCAGCAGCTTATTTTTCGGACAGGGTTTAGATGAGCAGTACTTC; CDR3 protein: CASSLFFGQGLDEQYF
J gene: TRBJ1-2; V gene: TRBV5-1; clone size: .; D gene: .; CDR3 DNA: TGCGCCAGCAGCTTTGACAGGACATCTTCGGGTGGCTACACCTTC; CDR3 protein: CASSFDRTSSGGYTF
J gene: TRBJ1-2; V gene: TRBV28; clone size: .; D gene: .; CDR3 DNA: TGTGCCAGCAGTTCAGACAGATATTATGGCTACACCTTC; CDR3 protein: CASSSDRYYGYTF
J gene: TRBJ1-2; V gene: TRBV7-9; clone size: .; D gene: .; CDR3 DNA: TGTGCCAGCAGCTTAGAGTCCCTATGGTGGGGCTACACCTTC; CDR3 protein: CASSLESLWWGYTF
J gene: TRBJ2-1; V gene: TRBV5-1; clone size: .; D gene: .; CDR3 DNA: TGCGCCAGCAGCCCCCCTGACAGTAATGAGCAGTTCTTC; CDR3 protein: CASSPPDSNEQFF
J gene: TRBJ1-4; V gene: TRBV4-1; clone size: .; D gene: TRBD1; CDR3 DNA: TGCGCCAGCAGCCACCCCACAGGGGGCATAGAAAAACTGTTTTTT; CDR3 protein: CASSHPTGGIEKLFF
J gene: TRBJ2-7; V gene: TRBV9; clone size: .; D gene: .; CDR3 DNA: TGTGCCAGCAGCGTATCGGTAGCGGACTCCTACGAGCAGTACTTC; CDR3 protein: CASSVSVADSYEQYF
J gene: TRBJ2-5; V gene: TRBV2; clone size: few; D gene: TRBD2; CDR3 DNA: TGTGCCAGCAGTGGGACTAGCGGGTTAGCGGAGACCCAGTACTTC; CDR3 protein: CASSGTSGLAETQYF
J gene: TRBJ2-3; V gene: TRBV9; clone size: .; D gene: .; CDR3 DNA: TGTGCCAGCAGCGTAGGTACCCGGGGTACTAGCACAGATACGCAGTATTTT; CDR3 protein: CASSVGTRGTSTDTQYF
J gene: TRBJ2-3; V gene: TRBV7-3; clone size: .; D gene: .; CDR3 DNA: TGTGCCAGCAGCTTAATTCGGTCTAGCAAGGGCACAGATACGCAGTATTTT; CDR3 protein: CASSLIRSSKGTDTQYF
J gene: TRBJ2-7; V gene: TRBV5-4; clone size: .; D gene: .; CDR3 DNA: TGTGCCAGCAGCTTAGCCGGGACAACTCCAGTATACGAGCAGTACTTC; CDR3 protein: CASSLAGTTPVYEQYF
J gene: TRBJ2-7; V gene: TRBV28; clone size: .; D gene: TRBD2; CDR3 DNA: TGTGCCAGCAGTTTAACGGGGGAGGGCTGGGCCTACGAGCAGTACTTC; CDR3 protein: CASSLTGEGWAYEQYF
J gene: TRBJ2-7; V gene: TRBV5-1; clone size: .; D gene: .; CDR3 DNA: TGCGCCAGCAGCTTGAGAGGGGCAGGGGCACACGAGCAGTACTTC; CDR3 protein: CASSLRGAGAHEQYF
J gene: TRBJ1-1; V gene: TRBV2; clone size: few; D gene: .; CDR3 DNA: TGTGCCACCGCCAGGGACTGGAACACTGAAGCTTTCTTT; CDR3 protein: CATARDWNTEAFF
J gene: TRBJ2-7; V gene: TRBV7-8; clone size: .; D gene: TRBD1; CDR3 DNA: TGTGCCAGCAGCTTGGGACAGCCCTACGAGCAGTACTTC; CDR3 protein: CASSLGQPYEQYF
J gene: TRBJ2-7; V gene: TRBV4-1; clone size: .; D gene: TRBD1; CDR3 DNA: TGCGCCAGCAGCCAAGCGACAGGGCTAAGCTACGAGCAGTACTTC; CDR3 protein: CASSQATGLSYEQYF
J gene: TRBJ2-1; V gene: TRBV27; clone size: .; D gene: TRBD2; CDR3 DNA: TGTGCCAGCAGTCTCACAGCGGGAGGGACCGACAATGAGCAGTTCTTC; CDR3 protein: CASSLTAGGTDNEQFF
J gene: TRBJ1-2; V gene: TRBV4-3; clone size: .; D gene: .; CDR3 DNA: TGCGCCAGCAGCCAACGTCAGGCAGAGTTTATCTATGGCTACACCTTC; CDR3 protein: CASSQRQAEFIYGYTF
J gene: TRBJ1-5; V gene: TRBV19; clone size: .; D gene: .; CDR3 DNA: TGTGCCAGTAGTACTTCAGGGGTATTAGTTGGACAGCCCCAGCATTTT; CDR3 protein: CASSTSGVLVGQPQHF
J gene: TRBJ2-2; V gene: TRBV6-6; clone size: .; D gene: .; CDR3 DNA: TGTGCCACCATTATTCGGGTGACCGGGGAGCTGTTTTTT; CDR3 protein: CATIIRVTGELFF
J gene: TRBJ2-5; V gene: TRBV15; clone size: .; D gene: .; CDR3 DNA: TGTGCCACCAGCGTCAGCAGGGGTGTAGGAGAGACCCAGTACTTC; CDR3 protein: CATSVSRGVGETQYF